The entry below describes one TCR beta chain. Its matching antigen is unknown. The V end lost 3 bases, the J end lost 0 bases, and 12 bases lay between the germline ends. The CDR3 runs 17 residues. Germline V gene lookup returns CDR1 KGHSH and CDR2 LQKENI. This sample stems from a study of shared clonotypes between healthy human individuals. Study as a whole: Three plates each covered CD4 naive and memory; CD8 naive two, CD8 memory one. Study-level results: The sharing of approximately 4.6% of naive CD4 clonotypes was seen across a handful of donors.

Recent acute infections and vaccinations were absent in the healthy HIV-negative adult donors. Clones were read by immunoSEQ multiplex PCR, and TCRdb kept only the in-frame ones, dropping some. The profile shows 1,500,000 or so clones, roughly 95% of them singletons. The chain has TRBV18 and TRBJ2-6, with D unclear. The sequence came from a man between 25 and 39 years old in good health. Sequencing input: naive CD4+ T cells sorted from blood. Subset denoted: CD45RA+ positively selected. The DNA for the CDR3 is TGTGCCAGCTCACCTCTTGGCGGAGACTCTGGGGCCAACGTCCTGACTTTC. Amino acid sequence: CASSPLGGDSGANVLTF.